Reported below is one T cell receptor (beta chain). Its matching antigen is unknown. This sample was taken from a study of regulatory T cells in long-lasting Graves disease. Specified time point: persistent/refractory GD, antithyroid drugs over 5 years with positive TRAb. Generation of the TCR library employed RNA extracted from PBMCs. Study outcomes and limitations: Study was limited to peripheral blood, excluding thyroid tissue. Repertoires from persistent disease leaned toward TRBV28, TRBJ1-2 and TRBJ2-5.

To make TCR beta libraries, researchers used iRepertoire HTBI primers and Arm-PCR of CDR3 regions. MiXCR, run by TCRdb on the multiplex PCR reads, gives a single entry per CDR3 protein. Among 300,000 or so distinct CDR3 sequences listed, around 20% were seen once. J gave up 3 bases and V 3 bases, and 1 base lay outside the gene matches. The CDR3 extends over 16 amino acids. Germline V gene data show CDR1 as SEHNR and CDR2 as FQNEAQ (reference sequence). The specimen comprised peripheral blood mononuclear cells (PBMCs), sampled when the disease was refractory, from a patient treated with antithyroid drugs. The TCR was taken from a female donor with Graves disease. The chain carries TRBV7-9 and TRBJ1-6; 11 bases are a match to TRBD1. The CDR3 loop reads CASSFGTGGYNSPLHF. The CDR3, as DNA: TGTGCCAGCAGCTTCGGGACAGGGGGCTATAATTCACCCCTCCACTTT.